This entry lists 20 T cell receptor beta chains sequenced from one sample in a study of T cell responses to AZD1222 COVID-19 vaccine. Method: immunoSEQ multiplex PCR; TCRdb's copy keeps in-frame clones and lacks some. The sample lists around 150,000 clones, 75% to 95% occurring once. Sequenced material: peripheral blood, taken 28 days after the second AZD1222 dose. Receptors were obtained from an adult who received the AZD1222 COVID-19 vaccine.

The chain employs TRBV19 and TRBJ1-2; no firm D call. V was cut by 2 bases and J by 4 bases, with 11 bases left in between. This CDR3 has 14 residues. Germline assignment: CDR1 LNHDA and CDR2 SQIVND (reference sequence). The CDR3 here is CASSIYGEAYGYTF. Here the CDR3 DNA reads TGTGCCAGTAGTATATATGGGGAAGCCTATGGCTACACCTTC.

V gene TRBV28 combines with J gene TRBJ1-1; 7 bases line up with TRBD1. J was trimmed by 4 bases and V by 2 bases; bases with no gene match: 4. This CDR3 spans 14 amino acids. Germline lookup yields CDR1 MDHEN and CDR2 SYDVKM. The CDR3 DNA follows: TGTGCCAGCAGTTTAAGGCAGGGGGTCACTGAAGCTTTCTTT. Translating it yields CASSLRQGVTEAFF.

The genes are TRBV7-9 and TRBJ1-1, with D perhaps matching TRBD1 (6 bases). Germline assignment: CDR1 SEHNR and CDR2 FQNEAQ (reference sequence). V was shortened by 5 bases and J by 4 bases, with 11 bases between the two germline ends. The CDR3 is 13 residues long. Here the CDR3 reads CASSGQFSTEAFF. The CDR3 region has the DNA TGTGCCAGCAGCGGACAGTTTTCCACTGAAGCTTTCTTT.

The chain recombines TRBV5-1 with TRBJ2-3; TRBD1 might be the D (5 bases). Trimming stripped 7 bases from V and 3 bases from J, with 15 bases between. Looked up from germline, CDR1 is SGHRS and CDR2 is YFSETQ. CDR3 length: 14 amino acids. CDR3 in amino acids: CASRYYQGTDTQYF. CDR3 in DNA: TGCGCCAGCCGCTATTATCAGGGAACAGATACGCAGTATTTT.

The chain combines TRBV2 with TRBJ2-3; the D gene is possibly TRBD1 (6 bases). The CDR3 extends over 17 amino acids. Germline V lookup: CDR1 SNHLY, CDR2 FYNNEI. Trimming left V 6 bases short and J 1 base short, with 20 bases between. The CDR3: CASSDLVWGLGTDTQYF. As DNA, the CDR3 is TGTGCCAGCAGCGATTTGGTGTGGGGGCTGGGCACAGATACGCAGTATTTT.

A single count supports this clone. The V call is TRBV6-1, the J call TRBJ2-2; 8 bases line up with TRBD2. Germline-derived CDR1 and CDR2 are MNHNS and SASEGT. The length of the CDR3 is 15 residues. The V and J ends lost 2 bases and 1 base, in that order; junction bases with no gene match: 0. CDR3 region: CASSELAGNTGELFF. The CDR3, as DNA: TGTGCCAGCAGTGAACTAGCGGGGAACACCGGGGAGCTGTTTTTT.

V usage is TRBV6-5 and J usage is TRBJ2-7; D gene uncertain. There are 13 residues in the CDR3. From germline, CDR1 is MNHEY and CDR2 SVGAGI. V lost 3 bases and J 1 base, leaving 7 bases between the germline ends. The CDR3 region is CASSYRDSYEQYF. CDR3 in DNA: TGTGCCAGCAGTTATAGGGATTCCTACGAGCAGTACTTC.

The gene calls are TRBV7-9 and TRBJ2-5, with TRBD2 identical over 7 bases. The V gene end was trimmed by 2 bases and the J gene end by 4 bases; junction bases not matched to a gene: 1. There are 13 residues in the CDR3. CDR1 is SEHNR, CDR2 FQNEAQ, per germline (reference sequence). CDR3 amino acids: CASSLSSGETQYF. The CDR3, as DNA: TGTGCCAGCAGCTTATCTAGCGGAGAGACCCAGTACTTC.

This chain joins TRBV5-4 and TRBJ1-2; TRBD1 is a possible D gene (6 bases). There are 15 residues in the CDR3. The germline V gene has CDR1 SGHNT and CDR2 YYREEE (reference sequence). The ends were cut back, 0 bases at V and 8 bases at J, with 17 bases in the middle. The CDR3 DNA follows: TGTGCCAGCAGCTTGGGGTCTGCACAGGGAAAAGGCTACACCTTC. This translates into CASSLGSAQGKGYTF.

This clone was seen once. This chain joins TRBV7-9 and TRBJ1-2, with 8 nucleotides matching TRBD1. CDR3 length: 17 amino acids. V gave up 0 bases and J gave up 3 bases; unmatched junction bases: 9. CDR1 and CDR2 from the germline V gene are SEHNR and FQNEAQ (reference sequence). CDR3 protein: CASSLAGQGAEDYGYTF. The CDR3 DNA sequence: TGTGCCAGCAGCTTAGCGGGGCAGGGGGCTGAAGACTATGGCTACACCTTC.

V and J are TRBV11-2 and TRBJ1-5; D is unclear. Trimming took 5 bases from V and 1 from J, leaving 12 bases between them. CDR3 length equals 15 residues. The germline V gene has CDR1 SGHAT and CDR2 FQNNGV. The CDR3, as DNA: TGTGCCAGCAGCCCGGACGGTGCCAGCAATCAGCCCCAGCATTTT. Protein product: CASSPDGASNQPQHF.

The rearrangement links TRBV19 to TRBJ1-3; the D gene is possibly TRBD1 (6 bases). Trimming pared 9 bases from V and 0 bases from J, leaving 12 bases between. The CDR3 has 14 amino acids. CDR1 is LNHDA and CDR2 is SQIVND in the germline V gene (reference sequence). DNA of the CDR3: TGTGCCAGCCTGACAGGTTCCTCTGGAAACACCATATATTTT. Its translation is CASLTGSSGNTIYF.

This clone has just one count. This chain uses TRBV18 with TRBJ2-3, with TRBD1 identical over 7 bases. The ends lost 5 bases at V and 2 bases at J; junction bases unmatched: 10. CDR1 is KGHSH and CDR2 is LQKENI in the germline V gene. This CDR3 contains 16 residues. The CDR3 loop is CASSVPGQLPTDTQYF. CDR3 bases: TGTGCCAGCTCAGTTCCGGGACAGTTACCCACAGATACGCAGTATTTT.

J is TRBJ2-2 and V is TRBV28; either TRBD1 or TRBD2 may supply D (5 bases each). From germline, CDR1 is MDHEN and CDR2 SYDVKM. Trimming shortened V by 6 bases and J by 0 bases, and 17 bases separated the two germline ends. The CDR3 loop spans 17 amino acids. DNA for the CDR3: TGTGCCAGCAGGGGGGAAAAGGGTTTTTCGAACACCGGGGAGCTGTTTTTT. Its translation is CASRGEKGFSNTGELFF.

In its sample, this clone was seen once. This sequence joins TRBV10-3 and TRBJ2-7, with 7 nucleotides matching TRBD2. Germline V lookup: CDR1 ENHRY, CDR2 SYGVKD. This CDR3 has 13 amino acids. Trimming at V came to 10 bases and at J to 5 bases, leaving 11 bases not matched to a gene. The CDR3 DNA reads TGTGCCACCCAAGGGCGGGAGAGCAACGAGCAGTACTTC. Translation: CATQGRESNEQYF.

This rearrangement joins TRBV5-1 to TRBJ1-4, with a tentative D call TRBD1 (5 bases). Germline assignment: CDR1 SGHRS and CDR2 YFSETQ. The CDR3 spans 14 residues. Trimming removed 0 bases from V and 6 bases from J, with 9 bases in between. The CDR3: CASSLGGGDEKLFF. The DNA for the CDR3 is TGCGCCAGCAGCTTGGGTGGAGGGGATGAAAAACTGTTTTTT.

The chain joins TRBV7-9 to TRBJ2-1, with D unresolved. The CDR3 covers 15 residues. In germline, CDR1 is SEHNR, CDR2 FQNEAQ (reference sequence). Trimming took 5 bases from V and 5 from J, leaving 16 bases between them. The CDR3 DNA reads TGTGCCAGCAGCCCCCCCTTTAAGCCAAACAATGAGCAGTTCTTC. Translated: CASSPPFKPNNEQFF.

CDR3 sequence reads: CATRARGGTAQHF. For the CDR3, the DNA is TGTGCCACAAGGGCGAGAGGGGGAACGGCCCAGCATTTT. The rearrangement links TRBV19 to TRBJ1-5, with TRBD1 as a possible D gene (6 bases). Germline V gene lookup returns CDR1 LNHDA and CDR2 SQIVND (reference sequence). The CDR3 is 13 amino acids. V was shortened by 10 bases and J by 11 bases, with 21 bases between the two germline ends. Using reference TRBV19 and TRBJ1-5 for the parts outside the CDR3, the full variable domain is DGGITQSPKYLFRKEGQNVTLSCEQNLNHDAMYWYRQDPGQGLRLIYYSQIVNDFQKGDIAEGYSVSREKKESFPLTVTSAQKNPTAFYLCATRARGGTAQHFGDGTRLSIL.

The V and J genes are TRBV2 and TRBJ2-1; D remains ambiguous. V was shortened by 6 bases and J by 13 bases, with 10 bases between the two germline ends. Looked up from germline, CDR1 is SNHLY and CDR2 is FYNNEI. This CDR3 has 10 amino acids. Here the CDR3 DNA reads TGTGCCAGCAGCGTCAGTTCTCAGTTCTTC. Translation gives CASSVSSQFF.

As DNA, the CDR3 is TGTGCCAGCAGCCAAGAACACGAGCAGTACTTC. The encoded protein is CASSQEHEQYF. The chain is built from TRBV3-1 (or the pseudogene TRBV3-2) and TRBJ2-7; D is uncertain. V lost 0 bases and J 5 bases, leaving 2 bases between the germline ends. The CDR3 consists of 11 residues. Germline-derived CDR1 and CDR2 are LGHDT and YNNKEL (reference sequence).